These T cell receptor beta chains were read from a single sample in a study of OX40 agonist ivuxolimab in advanced cancers. Sequencing used immunoSEQ multiplex PCR; TCRdb keeps in-frame clones, though not all of them. The sample includes 50,000 or so clones, approximately 78% of them seen just once. Specimen: CD4+ or CD8+ T cells sorted from blood, collected in a trial of the OX40 agonist ivuxolimab. Receptor source: an adult with an advanced solid tumor such as melanoma, head and neck, liver or kidney cancer. Each CDR3 is given with its conserved first and last residue. The D gene is left open where the match is weak. Where a row states a size, it is once, few, many or the class of an expanded clone; other rows omit it.

D: -
V: TRBV7-8
J: TRBJ2-1
size: -
DNA: TGTGCCAGCAGCTTAGGTGGGGACGAGCAGTTCTTC
CDR3: CASSLGGDEQFF

D: -
V: TRBV2
J: TRBJ2-3
size: -
DNA: TGTGCCAGCAGTGCCAGACAAAGGGCCGATACGCAGTATTTT
CDR3: CASSARQRADTQYF

D: TRBD1
V: TRBV6-1
J: TRBJ2-7
size: -
DNA: TGTGCCAGCAAGAACTTCCGGGACAGGGCCCACGAGCAGTACTTC
CDR3: CASKNFRDRAHEQYF

D: -
V: TRBV10-3
J: TRBJ2-3
size: few
DNA: TGTGCCATCAGGGTGGACGATGCTAGCACAGATACGCAGTATTTT
CDR3: CAIRVDDASTDTQYF

D: TRBD1
V: TRBV19
J: TRBJ2-2
size: -
DNA: TGTGCCAGTAGGAGACAGGGCAACACCGGGGAGCTGTTTTTT
CDR3: CASRRQGNTGELFF

D: TRBD1
V: TRBV27
J: TRBJ2-7
size: -
DNA: TGTGCCAGCCGCGCCGCCCTTGGGGGACAGCCCCCCTACGAGCAGTACTTC
CDR3: CASRAALGGQPPYEQYF

D: -
V: TRBV5-1
J: TRBJ2-3
size: -
DNA: TGCGCCAGCAGCGGACTACCCAGAGATACGCAGTATTTT
CDR3: CASSGLPRDTQYF

D: -
V: TRBV6-5
J: TRBJ1-3
size: -
DNA: TGTGCCAGCAGTTACGACCTAACACGCTCTGGAAACACCATATATTTT
CDR3: CASSYDLTRSGNTIYF

D: TRBD1
V: TRBV5-1
J: TRBJ2-7
size: -
DNA: TGCGCCAGCAGCTTGGACAGGGGGGCCCACGAGCAGTACTTC
CDR3: CASSLDRGAHEQYF

D: -
V: TRBV11-2
J: TRBJ2-4
size: -
DNA: TGTGCCAGCAGCTTAGGAGGGGGAGGGGTCGGCATTCAGTACTTC
CDR3: CASSLGGGGVGIQYF

D: TRBD1
V: TRBV5-4
J: TRBJ1-1
size: -
DNA: TGTGCCAGCAGCTGGGACAGGGGGAACACTGAAGCTTTCTTT
CDR3: CASSWDRGNTEAFF

D: TRBD1
V: TRBV12-5
J: TRBJ1-2
size: -
DNA: TGTGCTAGTGGTTTGGACCGACAGGGACACTTC
CDR3: CASGLDRQGHF

D: TRBD1
V: TRBV6-1
J: TRBJ1-1
size: -
DNA: TGTGCCACAAATAGACAGGGGAACTTCAACACTGAAGCTTTCTTT
CDR3: CATNRQGNFNTEAFF

D: TRBD2
V: TRBV5-6
J: TRBJ2-7
size: -
DNA: TGTGCCAGCAGCTCTAGACTAGCGGGGGCATCCTACGAGCAGTACTTC
CDR3: CASSSRLAGASYEQYF

D: -
V: TRBV27
J: TRBJ2-5
size: few
DNA: TGTGCCAGCAGTCTAGGATTCTCCCAAGAGACCCAGTACTTC
CDR3: CASSLGFSQETQYF

D: -
V: TRBV14
J: TRBJ1-1
size: -
DNA: TGTGCCAGCAGCCAAGATGAGCCTTTTGGGATTAACACTGAAGCTTTCTTT
CDR3: CASSQDEPFGINTEAFF

D: TRBD2
V: TRBV7-2
J: TRBJ2-5
size: few
DNA: TGTGCCAGCAGCTTCAACAGCGGCGGGGGAGAGACCCAGTACTTC
CDR3: CASSFNSGGGETQYF

D: -
V: TRBV2
J: TRBJ2-7
size: -
DNA: TGTGCCAGCAGTGTTGAAAGAAAGCAGTACTTC
CDR3: CASSVERKQYF

D: TRBD1
V: TRBV27
J: TRBJ1-1
size: -
DNA: TGTGCCAGCACCCGTTCAGGGGGCACTGAAGCTTTCTTT
CDR3: CASTRSGGTEAFF

D: -
V: TRBV4-2
J: TRBJ2-2
size: -
DNA: TGTGCCAGCAGCCAAGATTATAGGGGGGCGAACACCGGGGAGCTGTTTTTT
CDR3: CASSQDYRGANTGELFF

D: TRBD1
V: TRBV4-2
J: TRBJ2-1
size: -
DNA: TGTGCCAGCAGCCAAGATAGGACAGGGGGCTCCTACAATGAGCAGTTCTTC
CDR3: CASSQDRTGGSYNEQFF

D: -
V: TRBV19
J: TRBJ1-2
size: -
DNA: TGTGCCAGTACCTTTAACTATGGCTACACCTTC
CDR3: CASTFNYGYTF

D: -
V: TRBV18
J: TRBJ2-5
size: -
DNA: TGTGCCAGCTCACCACGGCAGTTGGAGTCCCAGCACTTC
CDR3: CASSPRQLESQHF

D: TRBD1
V: TRBV7-8
J: TRBJ2-1
size: few
DNA: TGTGCCAGCAGACGGACAGGCTTGAAACAGTTCTTC
CDR3: CASRRTGLKQFF

D: -
V: TRBV6-1
J: TRBJ1-5
size: -
DNA: TGTGCCAGCAGTTCCTTGACAGGACTTTACGAGCCCCAGCATTTT
CDR3: CASSSLTGLYEPQHF

D: TRBD2
V: TRBV2
J: TRBJ2-7
size: -
DNA: TGTGCCAGCAGTGATCTGGGCCCTTTACTAGCGGATAACTTC
CDR3: CASSDLGPLLADNF

D: TRBD1
V: TRBV12-5
J: TRBJ1-5
size: -
DNA: TGTGCTAGTGGTTTTGGAAAGGACAGGGGGCTCCCTAATCAGCCCCAGCATTTT
CDR3: CASGFGKDRGLPNQPQHF

D: -
V: TRBV5-6
J: TRBJ2-7
size: -
DNA: TGTGCCAGCAGCCGGGAAGCGGTGCACCCGGGCGAGCAGTACTTC
CDR3: CASSREAVHPGEQYF

D: TRBD1
V: TRBV18
J: TRBJ1-5
size: -
DNA: TGTGCCAGCTCACCCCGGACAGGGAAAGATCAGCCCCAGCATTTT
CDR3: CASSPRTGKDQPQHF

D: -
V: TRBV5-4
J: TRBJ1-4
size: -
DNA: TGTGCCAGCAGCCTCGAGGCAGCCAGAGGTGAAAAACTGTTTTTT
CDR3: CASSLEAARGEKLFF

D: -
V: TRBV6-5
J: TRBJ2-6
size: -
DNA: TGTGCCAGCAGATGGGGAGAAGCAGGGGCCAACGTCCTGACTTTC
CDR3: CASRWGEAGANVLTF

D: TRBD1
V: TRBV6-1
J: TRBJ1-2
size: -
DNA: TGTGCCAGCAGTGAACGGGGGACAGGGAACTATGGCTACACCTTC
CDR3: CASSERGTGNYGYTF

D: TRBD2
V: TRBV28
J: TRBJ2-5
size: few
DNA: TGTGCCAGCAGTCTCCCGGGGGGACTAGAAGAGACCCAGTACTTC
CDR3: CASSLPGGLEETQYF

D: -
V: TRBV4-1
J: TRBJ1-5
size: once
DNA: TGCGCCAGCAGCCAAGACTCCCCGACGGGGCCCTCCTCGGCTGATAGCAATCAGCCCCAGCATTTT
CDR3: CASSQDSPTGPSSADSNQPQHF

D: -
V: TRBV18
J: TRBJ1-2
size: -
DNA: TGTGCCAGCTCACCAGGCGGCAGCTATGGCTACACCTTC
CDR3: CASSPGGSYGYTF

D: -
V: TRBV28
J: TRBJ1-1
size: -
DNA: TGTGCCAGCAGTTCACCATCCCCAAGGGGACGCTTGAACACTGAAGCTTTCTTT
CDR3: CASSSPSPRGRLNTEAFF

D: -
V: TRBV9
J: TRBJ1-2
size: -
DNA: TGTGCCAGCTGGAACTCAAGAAAGACCTATGGCTACACCTTC
CDR3: CASWNSRKTYGYTF

D: TRBD1
V: TRBV5-1
J: TRBJ2-3
size: -
DNA: TGCGCCAGCAGCTCGCAGGGGGCGGGCACAGATACGCAGTATTTT
CDR3: CASSSQGAGTDTQYF

D: -
V: TRBV18
J: TRBJ2-2
size: -
DNA: TGTGCCAGCTCACCCAGCGGGCCAGACACCGGGGAGCTGTTTTTT
CDR3: CASSPSGPDTGELFF

D: -
V: TRBV21-1
J: TRBJ1-5
size: -
DNA: TGTGCCAGCAGCATTCGGAAAGGGACAGAAGGCAATCAGCCCCAGCATTTT
CDR3: CASSIRKGTEGNQPQHF

D: TRBD1
V: TRBV6-1
J: TRBJ2-7
size: -
DNA: TGTGCCAGCATCCTCCGGGCAGGGGGCCTCGAGCAGTACTTC
CDR3: CASILRAGGLEQYF

D: -
V: TRBV6-5
J: TRBJ2-7
size: -
DNA: TGTGCCAGCAGTTCCCCGGGACTGAGCTCCTACGAGCAGTACTTC
CDR3: CASSSPGLSSYEQYF

D: -
V: TRBV29-1
J: TRBJ2-3
size: -
DNA: TGCAGCGTTCACACGGCAGGGATCTTTGACACGCAGTATTTT
CDR3: CSVHTAGIFDTQYF

D: TRBD1
V: TRBV5-1
J: TRBJ1-4
size: -
DNA: TGCGCCAGCAGCACTTCGACAGGGTCTGGAGAAAAACTGTTTTTT
CDR3: CASSTSTGSGEKLFF

D: -
V: TRBV18
J: TRBJ2-1
size: -
DNA: TGTGCCAGCTCACCACGTAACACTGGGGAGGAGTTCTTC
CDR3: CASSPRNTGEEFF

D: TRBD1
V: TRBV5-5
J: TRBJ2-2
size: few
DNA: TGTGCCAGCAGCCTCACCCCCCGGACAGGGAACACCGGGGAGCTGTTTTTT
CDR3: CASSLTPRTGNTGELFF

D: TRBD1
V: TRBV19
J: TRBJ1-5
size: -
DNA: TGTGCCAGTAGTAGCCTACAGGGGCCAAATCAGCCCCAGCATTTT
CDR3: CASSSLQGPNQPQHF

D: -
V: TRBV6-1
J: TRBJ1-5
size: -
DNA: TGTGCCAGCAGTGAAGCGGGGCAGCAAAATCAGCCCCAGCATTTT
CDR3: CASSEAGQQNQPQHF

D: TRBD2
V: TRBV6-5
J: TRBJ2-1
size: -
DNA: TGTGCCAGCAGTTATACTAGCGGGGGCTCCTACAATGAGCAGTTCTTC
CDR3: CASSYTSGGSYNEQFF

D: TRBD1
V: TRBV28
J: TRBJ1-4
size: -
DNA: TGTGCCAGCAGGGGACAGGGCGAGAATGAAAAACTGTTTTTT
CDR3: CASRGQGENEKLFF

D: TRBD2
V: TRBV4-1
J: TRBJ2-3
size: -
DNA: TGCGCCAGCAGCCAAGGTAATAGCGGGGTTCCAGATACGCAGTATTTT
CDR3: CASSQGNSGVPDTQYF

D: -
V: TRBV29-1
J: TRBJ1-3
size: -
DNA: TGCAGCGTTGGTGACTTTGCTGGAAACACCATATATTTT
CDR3: CSVGDFAGNTIYF

D: -
V: TRBV19
J: TRBJ1-2
size: -
DNA: TGTGCCAGTAGTGAGCCCGGAGGGGGTCGGGGCTACACCTTC
CDR3: CASSEPGGGRGYTF

D: TRBD2
V: TRBV10-2
J: TRBJ2-5
size: -
DNA: TGCGCCAGCAGTGAGCAGGGAGCGGGGGCCCAGTACTTC
CDR3: CASSEQGAGAQYF